This TCR beta chain was sequenced for a study of T-cell memory formation after mild COVID-19. Notes on this clonotype: Its antigen is as yet unknown.

Points from the study as a whole: Contracting clones from day 15 to 85 showed balanced CD4/CD8; later expanders favored CD4+. Within pre-infection memory, some responding clones were found, suggesting cross-reactive memory joined. Second-wave clones reaching peak frequency on day 37 lacked confirmed SARS-CoV-2 specificity.

Researchers used 5'RACE with constant-segment primers to make TCR alpha and TCR beta cDNA libraries that carry sample barcodes and UMIs. Via MiXCR, TCRdb re-called the 5' RACE reads, giving one row per CDR3 protein. The repertoire has 200,000 to 250,000 distinct CDR3 sequences, 9.5% to 10% of them found once; the top ten carry 3.5%. The sequenced sample was PBMCs or a T cell subset sorted from them (not recorded which). The receptor was derived from a man between 18 and 29 years old who had mild COVID-19 (a few samples of this study predate the infection). Cell type and time point are not known.

The CDR3 DNA sequence: TGTGCCAGCAGCGAAGTAGGACTAGCGGGGGGTTTTAGGAATGAGCAGTTCTTC. Translating gives CASSEVGLAGGFRNEQFF. The chain combines TRBV9 with TRBJ2-1, with 14 bases that match TRBD2. The CDR3 runs to 18 residues. CDR1 SGDLS and CDR2 YYNGEE come from the germline V gene. Germline trimming cut 3 bases from V and 7 bases from J; bases unmatched to any gene: 12.